The T cell receptor beta chain under discussion was sequenced for a study of spatial heterogeneity in lung cancer. Across the whole study: Detected beta-chain sequences consistently exceeded alpha-chain sequences.

The study's findings and limits: Expanded alpha and beta TCR counts within tumors tracked tumor mutation counts.

The CDR3 length is 13 residues. Per the germline V gene, CDR1 is ENHRY and CDR2 is SYGVKD. Trimming took off 7 bases at V and 4 bases at J, with 11 bases between the two ends. Via MiXCR, TCRdb re-called the 5' RACE reads, giving one row per CDR3 protein. Counted here are over a thousand distinct CDR3 sequences, more than 15% occurring once; the ten biggest clones make up roughly a fifth. This clonotype was seen a handful of times. Its antigen remains unidentified. This could be a read error, since a much larger clone is one nucleotide away. Time point indicated: sample taken at primary tumor resection. Samples came from some 73 TRACERx patients with untreated early-stage lung cancer.

The receptor was isolated from a male donor with early-stage non-small cell lung cancer. The material sequenced was lung tumor tissue, taken at surgery. V is TRBV10-3 and J is TRBJ2-1, with D uncertain. The CDR3 DNA is TGTGCCATCAATTCCGGACGGTACAATGAGCAGTTCTTC. The encoded protein is CAINSGRYNEQFF.